Presented here are 30 T cell receptor beta chains from one specimen sequenced in a study of T cells in Graves' hyperthyroidism and ophthalmopathy. RNA transcripts served as the template for amplifying TCR beta CDR3 regions. The study used the HTBI primer set for a first-round RT-PCR of the TCR CDR3. TCRdb redid the calling of the multiplex PCR reads with MiXCR, one entry per CDR3 protein. This table holds hundreds of thousands of distinct CDR3 sequences, approximately 14% found once. Specimen: blood. All receptors derive from a woman aged 45-65 years with Graves' ophthalmopathy.

This clonotype was counted between two and nine times. The gene calls are TRBV10-3 and TRBJ1-3, with D possibly being TRBD1 (5 bases). The germline V gene encodes CDR1 ENHRY and CDR2 SYGVKD. This CDR3 comprises 14 residues. Trimming shortened V by 2 bases and J by 4 bases, and 9 bases separated the two germline ends. Here the CDR3 reads CAISEPGLGNTIYF. The DNA for the CDR3 is TGTGCCATCAGTGAGCCGGGACTCGGAAACACCATATATTTT.

There are many counts of this clonotype. This sequence joins TRBV10-3 and TRBJ1-2; D uncertain. This CDR3 has 13 amino acids. Germline values: CDR1 ENHRY, CDR2 SYGVKD. V was cut by 3 bases and J by 2 bases, with 7 bases left in between. The CDR3 DNA is TGTGCCATCAGTGAAGTCAGCAACTATGGCTACACCTTC. Residues: CAISEVSNYGYTF.

This clonotype was counted a few times. The chain has TRBV27 and TRBJ1-2, with 9 bases that match TRBD1. The CDR3 totals 14 residues. CDR1 is MNHEY, CDR2 SMNVEV, per germline (reference sequence). V was pared by 4 bases and J by 4 bases, with 4 bases of the junction left unmatched. This chain's CDR3 is CASSYRGRSYGYTF. CDR3 bases: TGTGCCAGCAGTTACAGGGGGCGAAGCTATGGCTACACCTTC.

This clonotype was recorded a few times. This chain uses TRBV12-3 or TRBV12-4 with TRBJ2-7; tentatively, D is TRBD1 or TRBD2 (5 bases each). The CDR3 is 14 residues long. V was pared by 3 bases and J by 3 bases, with 12 bases between. In DNA, the CDR3 is TGTGCCAGCAGTTTGAGGGGTGATTACTACGAGCAGTACTTC. It specifies CASSLRGDYYEQYF.

This clonotype was counted many times. The J gene is TRBJ2-7, the V gene TRBV28, with D perhaps TRBD2 (6 bases). Deletions cut 2 bases from V and 2 bases from J, with 16 bases between. CDR3 size: 16 residues. Germline V lookup: CDR1 MDHEN, CDR2 SYDVKM. CDR3 loop: CASSLKLGTGTYEQYF. The CDR3 DNA is TGTGCCAGCAGTTTAAAACTTGGGACTGGGACCTACGAGCAGTACTTC.

Worth noting for this clonotype: The junction departs from the called germline gene at one end, perhaps through a read error. The rearrangement uses TRBV2 and TRBJ2-1; D perhaps matches TRBD2 (6 bases). Germline V gives CDR1 SNHLY, CDR2 FYNNEI. The CDR3 length is 14 residues. The CDR3 here is CASSDRESHNEQLF. The DNA of the CDR3 is TGTGCCAGCAGTGACCGGGAGTCCCACAATGAGCAGCTCTTC.

This clonotype was detected many times. The V call is TRBV6-5, the J call TRBJ2-7; 11 nucleotides agree with TRBD2. CDR1 MNHEY and CDR2 SVGAGI come from the germline V gene. This CDR3 spans 20 amino acids. J was trimmed by 1 base and V by 0 bases; bases with no gene match: 14. CDR3 sequence: CASSYSTTLAGAADSYEQYF. As DNA, the CDR3 is TGTGCCAGCAGTTACTCGACTACACTAGCGGGAGCGGCCGATTCCTACGAGCAGTACTTC.

The genes are TRBV4-2 and TRBJ2-5, with D unclear. This CDR3 contains 16 residues. Germline CDR1 reads LGHNA; CDR2 reads YNFKEQ. V was clipped by 0 bases and J by 0 bases, with 11 bases between them. CDR3 in amino acids: CASSQEALGYQETQYF. The CDR3 DNA reads TGTGCCAGCAGCCAAGAGGCATTAGGGTACCAAGAGACCCAGTACTTC.

A note on this clonotype: A much larger clonotype is one base distant, so this may be a read error. The chain couples TRBV11-3 to TRBJ2-2; TRBD1 might be the D (6 bases). Germline-derived CDR1 and CDR2 are SGHNT and YENEEA. The CDR3 totals 14 residues. CDR3 sequence reads: CASSFPGDTGKLFF. In DNA, the CDR3 is TGTGCCAGCAGCTTCCCAGGGGACACCGGGAAGCTGTTTTTT. Variable domain in full (rest from reference TRBV11-3 and TRBJ2-2): EAGVVQSPRYKIIEKKQPVAFWCNPISGHNTLYWYLQNLGQGPELLIRYENEEAVDDSQLPKDRFSAERLKGVDSTLKIQPAELGDSAVYLCASSFPGDTGKLFFGEGSRLTVL.

This clonotype was seen many times. The chain is built from TRBV20-1 and TRBJ2-7; no clear D gene. The germline gives CDR1 DFQATT, CDR2 SNEGSKA (reference sequence). V dropped 4 bases and J dropped 0 bases, with 13 bases sitting between them. The CDR3 has 14 residues. The CDR3 here is CSAIRTFSSYEQYF. CDR3 sequence (DNA): TGCAGTGCTATCCGTACTTTCAGCTCCTACGAGCAGTACTTC.

The chain recombines TRBV6-2 or TRBV6-3 with TRBJ2-5; 9 nucleotides align to TRBD2. Trimming at V came to 2 bases and at J to 7 bases, leaving 8 bases not matched to a gene. The germline CDR1 and CDR2 sequences are MNHEY and SVGEGT. There are 15 residues in the CDR3. Here the CDR3 reads CASSYDLAGRRTQYF. The CDR3 region has the DNA TGTGCCAGCAGTTACGACCTAGCGGGGCGGCGGACCCAGTACTTC.

The chain combines TRBV27 with TRBJ1-1; maybe TRBD1 (6 bases). Germline V gene data show CDR1 as MNHEY and CDR2 as SMNVEV (reference sequence). Between the trimmed V and J ends, which lost 7 bases and 4 bases, there was a span of 19 bases. The CDR3 consists of 15 residues. The CDR3 DNA reads as TGTGCCAGCACCAAATCCAATACAGGGATCACTGAAGCTTTCTTT. This encodes CASTKSNTGITEAFF.

This clonotype was detected many times. V is TRBV20-1 and J is TRBJ2-7, with D unclear. This CDR3 contains 14 residues. CDR1 and CDR2 from the germline V gene are DFQATT and SNEGSKA (reference sequence). V was pared by 3 bases and J by 0 bases, with 12 bases between. CDR3: CSASRTELSYEQYF. The DNA of the CDR3 is TGCAGTGCTAGTCGAACAGAACTCTCCTACGAGCAGTACTTC.

This clonotype was seen a handful of times. The chain uses TRBV13 and TRBJ2-1; 11 positions agree with TRBD2. The ends lost 4 bases at V and 0 bases at J; junction bases unmatched: 11. There are 19 residues in the CDR3. Germline V CDR1 and CDR2: PRHDT, FYEKMQ (reference sequence). CDR3 protein: CASSWGLAEVLGSYNEQFF. Here the CDR3 DNA reads TGTGCCAGCAGCTGGGGACTAGCGGAGGTACTAGGCTCCTACAATGAGCAGTTCTTC.

This rearrangement joins TRBV20-1 to TRBJ2-3; unclear D gene. Germline V gene data show CDR1 as DFQATT and CDR2 as SNEGSKA (reference sequence). The CDR3 totals 16 residues. The CDR3 sequence is CSHLGPSRDNTDTQYF. CDR3 in DNA: TGCAGCCACTTAGGCCCCTCGCGAGATAACACAGATACGCAGTATTTT.

This clonotype was seen many times. The V gene is TRBV7-9, the J gene TRBJ1-2; TRBD1 matches 7 bases. CDR3 length equals 16 residues. The V and J ends lost 4 bases and 0 bases, in that order; junction bases with no gene match: 8. The germline gives CDR1 SEHNR, CDR2 FQNEAQ (reference sequence). The chain's CDR3 is CASSWAGTETNYGYTF. The CDR3 bases are TGTGCCAGCAGCTGGGCCGGGACAGAAACTAACTATGGCTACACCTTC.

This clonotype was picked up many times. The rearrangement links TRBV11-3 to TRBJ2-1; D is unresolved. This CDR3 contains 13 residues. CDR1 is SGHNT, CDR2 YENEEA, per germline. The germline V and J ends were trimmed by 1 base and 5 bases, with 6 bases remaining between them. CDR3 sequence (DNA): TGTGCCAGCAGCTTAGTCGTGGACAATGAGCAGTTCTTC. It translates to CASSLVVDNEQFF.

This clonotype was counted a few times. The genes are TRBV15 and TRBJ1-2; a weak D match, TRBD1 (5 bases). The V end was cut by 5 bases, the J end by 1 base, with 11 bases between. The CDR3 contains 14 residues. The germline V gene encodes CDR1 LNHNV and CDR2 YYDKDF (reference sequence). The CDR3: CATSLWGDNYGYTF. The CDR3 nucleotides are TGTGCCACCAGCTTGTGGGGGGATAACTATGGCTACACCTTC.

This clonotype was counted between two and nine times. The chain recombines TRBV7-9 with TRBJ1-1; the D is unclear. The CDR3 runs 14 residues. CDR1 is SEHNR and CDR2 is FQNEAQ in the germline V gene (reference sequence). Trimming took 6 bases from V and 1 from J, leaving 12 bases between them. CDR3 sequence: CASSHMTENTEAFF. CDR3 in DNA: TGTGCCAGCAGTCATATGACGGAGAACACTGAAGCTTTCTTT.

There are many counts of this clonotype. V and J are TRBV28 and TRBJ1-5, with 7 positions matching TRBD1. The junction had 5 bases not matched to a gene; V was cut back by 4 bases and J by 2 bases. This CDR3 region has 15 residues. The V gene's germline CDR1 is MDHEN and CDR2 SYDVKM. The CDR3 sequence is CASSWTGSGNQPQHF. The DNA for the CDR3 is TGTGCCAGCAGTTGGACAGGTAGTGGCAATCAGCCCCAGCATTTT.

This clonotype was seen ten or more times. The chain is built from TRBV18 and TRBJ1-1, with D perhaps matching TRBD1 (5 bases). V was shortened by 5 bases and J by 4 bases, with 17 bases between the two germline ends. The CDR3 loop spans 15 amino acids. Germline CDR1 and CDR2: KGHSH and LQKENI. CDR3 bases: TGTGCCAGCTCATTCGGGACTTCTGGCACCACTGAAGCTTTCTTT. This codes for CASSFGTSGTTEAFF.

This clonotype was recorded at least ten times. The chain uses TRBV6-1 and TRBJ2-1, with 7 bases aligning to TRBD1. The V and J ends lost 6 bases and 1 base, in that order; junction bases with no gene match: 9. CDR1 is MNHNS and CDR2 is SASEGT in the germline V gene. The CDR3 runs 16 residues. Written as DNA, the CDR3 is TGTGCCAGCAGGGCGGAAACAGGGGCATCCTACAATGAGCAGTTCTTC. Its translation is CASRAETGASYNEQFF.

This clonotype was seen only a few times. The chain links TRBV12-3 or TRBV12-4 to TRBJ2-5, with 14 bases aligning to TRBD2. V was clipped by 5 bases and J by 5 bases; unmatched bases: 7. CDR3 length equals 16 residues. Written as DNA, the CDR3 is TGTGCCAGCAGTCAAGGGACTAGCGGGAGCCAGGAGACCCAGTACTTC. Translation: CASSQGTSGSQETQYF.

This clonotype occurred a few times. The genes are TRBV30 and TRBJ2-2; D uncertain. V dropped 0 bases and J dropped 1 base, with 6 bases sitting between them. Germline assignment: CDR1 GTSNPN and CDR2 SVGIG (reference sequence). This CDR3 is built from 14 residues. The CDR3 coding sequence is TGTGCCTGGAGTGTAATCAGGAACACCGGGGAGCTGTTTTTT. It codes for CAWSVIRNTGELFF. The variable domain in full, with the rest retrieved from reference TRBV30 and TRBJ2-2, is SQTIHQWPATLVQPVGSPLSLECTVEGTSNPNLYWYRQAAGRGLQLLFYSVGIGQISSEVPQNLSASRPQDRQFILSSKKLLLSDSGFYLCAWSVIRNTGELFFGEGSRLTVL.

This clonotype showed up just a few times. This sequence joins TRBV27 and TRBJ2-2; TRBD2 matches 9 bases. Germline trimming cut 4 bases from V and 3 bases from J; bases unmatched to any gene: 9. There are 17 residues in the CDR3. From germline, CDR1 is MNHEY and CDR2 SMNVEV (reference sequence). The CDR3 DNA reads TGTGCCAGCAGTTCTCCTAGCGGGGCGGGAGACACCGGGGAGCTGTTTTTT. This sequence encodes CASSSPSGAGDTGELFF.

CDR3 sequence reads: CATSRDFRYNEQFF. The CDR3 DNA follows: TGTGCCACCAGCAGAGATTTCCGCTACAATGAGCAGTTCTTC. The chain couples TRBV15 to TRBJ2-1; no clear D. Germline values: CDR1 LNHNV, CDR2 YYDKDF (reference sequence). Trimming removed 0 bases at V and 3 bases at J, with 6 bases between. The CDR3 loop spans 14 amino acids.

This clonotype occurred many times. V and J are TRBV4-2 and TRBJ1-2; D perhaps matches TRBD1 (6 bases). This CDR3 spans 16 amino acids. With 0 bases removed from V and 0 bases from J, the gap between germline ends came to 11 bases. The germline CDR1 and CDR2 sequences are LGHNA and YNFKEQ. CDR3: CASSQEEGVANYGYTF. CDR3 nucleotide sequence: TGTGCCAGCAGCCAAGAGGAGGGGGTTGCTAACTATGGCTACACCTTC.

This clonotype was detected ten times or more. The V and J genes are TRBV5-1 and TRBJ2-7; TRBD2 aligns across 8 bases. The CDR3 is 15 residues long. In germline, CDR1 is SGHRS, CDR2 YFSETQ. With 4 bases clipped from V and 5 bases from J, the junction kept 11 bases outside the gene matches. CDR3 in amino acids: CASSISGSFLDEQYF. DNA of the CDR3: TGCGCCAGCAGCATAAGCGGGAGTTTCTTGGACGAGCAGTACTTC.

In this sample, this clonotype turned up a few times. The chain has TRBV19 and TRBJ1-1; no clear D gene. This CDR3 is built from 16 residues. Trimming pared 3 bases from V and 4 bases from J, leaving 18 bases between. Germline CDR1 reads LNHDA; CDR2 reads SQIVND (reference sequence). The CDR3 nucleotides read TGTGCCAGTAGTATTGGCGTCTTCAACGCGGTCACTGAAGCTTTCTTT. Its protein is CASSIGVFNAVTEAFF. The full variable domain, its missing parts supplied by reference TRBV19 and TRBJ1-1, is DGGITQSPKYLFRKEGQNVTLSCEQNLNHDAMYWYRQDPGQGLRLIYYSQIVNDFQKGDIAEGYSVSREKKESFPLTVTSAQKNPTAFYLCASSIGVFNAVTEAFFGQGTRLTVV.

In this sample, this clonotype turned up many times. The chain uses TRBV10-1 and TRBJ2-5; no firm D call. CDR1 WNHNN and CDR2 SYGVQD come from the germline V gene (reference sequence). Trimming stripped 0 bases from V and 5 bases from J, with 22 bases between. The CDR3 has 18 amino acids. The CDR3 nucleotides are TGCGCCAGCAGTGAGTCGCTGACCCCCCAGACTCCCCGGGAGACCCAGTACTTC. Its translation is CASSESLTPQTPRETQYF.